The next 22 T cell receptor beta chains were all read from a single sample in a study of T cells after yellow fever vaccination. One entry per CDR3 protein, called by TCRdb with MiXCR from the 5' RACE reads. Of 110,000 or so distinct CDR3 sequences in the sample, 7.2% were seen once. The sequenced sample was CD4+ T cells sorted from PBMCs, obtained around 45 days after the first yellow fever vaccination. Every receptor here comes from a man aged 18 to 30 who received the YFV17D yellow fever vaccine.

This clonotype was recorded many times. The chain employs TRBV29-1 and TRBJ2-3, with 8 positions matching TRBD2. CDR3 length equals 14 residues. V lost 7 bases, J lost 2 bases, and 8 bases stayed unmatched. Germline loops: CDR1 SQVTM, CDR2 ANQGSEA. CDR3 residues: CSARAGAFTDTQYF. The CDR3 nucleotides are TGCAGCGCACGAGCGGGGGCCTTCACAGATACGCAGTATTTT.

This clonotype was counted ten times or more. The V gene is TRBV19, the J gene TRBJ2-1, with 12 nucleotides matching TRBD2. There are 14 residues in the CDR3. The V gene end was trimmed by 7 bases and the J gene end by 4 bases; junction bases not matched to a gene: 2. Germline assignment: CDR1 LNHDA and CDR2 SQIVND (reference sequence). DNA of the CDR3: TGTGCCAGTACGACTAGCGGGGGATACAATGAGCAGTTCTTC. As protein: CASTTSGGYNEQFF.

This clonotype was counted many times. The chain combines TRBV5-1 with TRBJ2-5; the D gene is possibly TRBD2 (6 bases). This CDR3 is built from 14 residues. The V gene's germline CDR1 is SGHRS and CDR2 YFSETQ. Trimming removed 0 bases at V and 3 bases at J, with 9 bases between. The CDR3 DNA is TGCGCCAGCAGCTTGGTTGCGGGGAAAGAGACCCAGTACTTC. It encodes CASSLVAGKETQYF.

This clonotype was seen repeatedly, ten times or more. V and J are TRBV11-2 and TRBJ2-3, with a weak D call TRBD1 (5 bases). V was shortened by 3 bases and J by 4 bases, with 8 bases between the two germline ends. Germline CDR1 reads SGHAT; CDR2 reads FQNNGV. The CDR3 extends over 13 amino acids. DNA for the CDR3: TGTGCCAGCAGCTTCAGGGTTTCAGATACGCAGTATTTT. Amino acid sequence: CASSFRVSDTQYF.

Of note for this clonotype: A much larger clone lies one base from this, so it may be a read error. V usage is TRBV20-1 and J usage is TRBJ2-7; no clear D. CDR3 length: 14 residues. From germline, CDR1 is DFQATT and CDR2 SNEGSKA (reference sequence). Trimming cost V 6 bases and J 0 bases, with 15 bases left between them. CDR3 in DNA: TGCAGTGCCCGACTGACACTTAGCTCCTACGAGCAGTACTTC. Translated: CSARLTLSSYEQYF.

CDR3 in amino acids: CASSLKPQAQETQYF. The CDR3 nucleotides read TGCGCCAGCAGCTTGAAACCACAGGCACAAGAGACCCAGTACTTC. This chain connects TRBV5-1 to TRBJ2-5; maybe TRBD1 (5 bases). The CDR3 is made up of 15 amino acids. From germline, CDR1 is SGHRS and CDR2 YFSETQ. V lost 1 base and J 2 bases, leaving 12 bases between the germline ends.

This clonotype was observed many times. As DNA, the CDR3 is TGCAGCGGGACTAGCGGGGGGGGAGGTGGGTACGAGCAGTACTTC. Translated, it gives CSGTSGGGGGYEQYF. This chain links TRBV20-1 with TRBJ2-7; TRBD2 matches at 16 bases. CDR1 and CDR2 (germline): DFQATT, SNEGSKA (reference sequence). The CDR3 loop spans 15 amino acids.

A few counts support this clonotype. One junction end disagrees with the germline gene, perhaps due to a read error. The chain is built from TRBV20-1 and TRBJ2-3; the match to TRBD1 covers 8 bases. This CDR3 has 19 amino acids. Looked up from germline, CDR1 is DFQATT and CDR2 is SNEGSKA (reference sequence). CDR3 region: CCARDIGQGWGQGTDTQYF. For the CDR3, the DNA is TGCTGTGCTAGAGATATCGGACAGGGTTGGGGGCAGGGCACAGATACGCAGTATTTT.

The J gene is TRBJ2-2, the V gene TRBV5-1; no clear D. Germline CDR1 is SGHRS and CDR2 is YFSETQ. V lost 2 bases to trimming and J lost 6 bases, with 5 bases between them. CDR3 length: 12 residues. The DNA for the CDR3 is TGCGCCAGCAGCTTCGAGTCCGGGGAGCTGTTTTTT. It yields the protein CASSFESGELFF.

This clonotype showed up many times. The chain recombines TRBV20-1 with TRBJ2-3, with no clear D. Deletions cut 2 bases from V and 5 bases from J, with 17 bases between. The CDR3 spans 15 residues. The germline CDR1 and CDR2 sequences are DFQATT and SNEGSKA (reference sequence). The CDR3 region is CSARSPARHLDTQYF. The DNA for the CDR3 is TGCAGTGCTAGAAGTCCAGCTAGACATCTAGATACGCAGTATTTT.

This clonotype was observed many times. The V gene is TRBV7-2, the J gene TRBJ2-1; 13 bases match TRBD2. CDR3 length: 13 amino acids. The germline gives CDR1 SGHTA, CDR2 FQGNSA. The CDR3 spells CASLAGGGNEQFF. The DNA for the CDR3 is TGTGCTTCACTAGCGGGGGGGGGGAATGAGCAGTTCTTC.

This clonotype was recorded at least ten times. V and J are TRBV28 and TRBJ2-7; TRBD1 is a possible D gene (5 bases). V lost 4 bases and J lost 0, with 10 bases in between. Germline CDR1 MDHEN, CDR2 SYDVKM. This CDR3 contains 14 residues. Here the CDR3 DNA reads TGTGCCAGCAGTTCCTGGGGCGGCTCCTACGAGCAGTACTTC. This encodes CASSSWGGSYEQYF.

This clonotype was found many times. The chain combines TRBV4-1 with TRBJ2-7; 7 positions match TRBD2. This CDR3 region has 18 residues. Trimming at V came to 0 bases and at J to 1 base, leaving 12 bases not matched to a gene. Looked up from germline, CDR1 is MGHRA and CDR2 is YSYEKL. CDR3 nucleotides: TGCGCCAGCAGCCAAGAGGGGGGGGGAACAGAACTTTCCTACGAGCAGTACTTC. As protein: CASSQEGGGTELSYEQYF.

In nucleotides, the CDR3 is TGCGCCAGCAGCTTTGGGACCTCGGCTGATACGCAGTATTTT. Amino acid sequence: CASSFGTSADTQYF. The chain has TRBV5-1 and TRBJ2-3; D may correspond to TRBD1 or TRBD2 (5 bases each). Per the germline V gene, CDR1 is SGHRS and CDR2 is YFSETQ. Trimming took 2 bases from V and 6 from J, leaving 13 bases between them. This CDR3 is 14 amino acids long.

The DNA for the CDR3 is TGTGCCAGCAGCTCGCGACAGCCCCAGCATTTT. Translation: CASSSRQPQHF. V and J are TRBV5-5 and TRBJ1-5; D not certain. V lost 3 bases and J 7 bases, leaving 5 bases between the germline ends. From germline, CDR1 is SGHKS and CDR2 YYEKEE (reference sequence). The length of the CDR3 is 11 residues.

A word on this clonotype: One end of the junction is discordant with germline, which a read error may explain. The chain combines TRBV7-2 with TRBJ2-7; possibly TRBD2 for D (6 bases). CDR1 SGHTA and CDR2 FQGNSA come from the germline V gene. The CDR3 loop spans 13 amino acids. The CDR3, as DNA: TGTGCCAGAAGCTTAGCGGTAACCTACGAGCAGTACTTC. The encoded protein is CARSLAVTYEQYF.

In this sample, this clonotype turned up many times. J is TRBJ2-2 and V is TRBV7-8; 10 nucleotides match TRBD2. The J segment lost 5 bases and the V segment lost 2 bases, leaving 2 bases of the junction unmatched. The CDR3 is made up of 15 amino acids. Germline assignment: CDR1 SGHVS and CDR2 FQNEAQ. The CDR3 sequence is CASSLPSGGTGELFF. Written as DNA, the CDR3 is TGTGCCAGCAGCTTACCTAGCGGGGGTACCGGGGAGCTGTTTTTT.

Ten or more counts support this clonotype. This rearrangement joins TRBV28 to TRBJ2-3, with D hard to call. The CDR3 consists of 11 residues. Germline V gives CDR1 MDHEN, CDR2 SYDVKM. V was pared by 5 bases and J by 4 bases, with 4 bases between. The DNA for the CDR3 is TGTGCCAGCAGTATTTCAGATACGCAGTATTTT. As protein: CASSISDTQYF.

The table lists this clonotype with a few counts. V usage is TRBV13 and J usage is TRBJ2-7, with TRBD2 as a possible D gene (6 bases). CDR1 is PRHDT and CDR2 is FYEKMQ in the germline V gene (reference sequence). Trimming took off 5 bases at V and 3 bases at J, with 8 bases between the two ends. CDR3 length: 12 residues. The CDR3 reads CASSRRGYEQYV. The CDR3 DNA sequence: TGTGCCAGCAGCCGGCGGGGCTACGAGCAGTACGTC.

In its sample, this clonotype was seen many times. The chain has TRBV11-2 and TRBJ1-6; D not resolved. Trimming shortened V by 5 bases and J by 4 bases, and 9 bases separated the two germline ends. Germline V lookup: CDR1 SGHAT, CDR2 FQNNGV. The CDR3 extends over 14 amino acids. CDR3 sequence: CASSQGRYNSPLHF. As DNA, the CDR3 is TGTGCCAGCAGCCAAGGACGATATAATTCACCCCTCCACTTT.

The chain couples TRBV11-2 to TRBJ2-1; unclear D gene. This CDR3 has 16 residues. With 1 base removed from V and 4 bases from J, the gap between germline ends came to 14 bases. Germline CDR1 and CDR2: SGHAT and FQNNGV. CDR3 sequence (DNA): TGTGCCAGCAGCTTAGGAAGGGCGCGCTTATACAATGAGCAGTTCTTC. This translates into CASSLGRARLYNEQFF.

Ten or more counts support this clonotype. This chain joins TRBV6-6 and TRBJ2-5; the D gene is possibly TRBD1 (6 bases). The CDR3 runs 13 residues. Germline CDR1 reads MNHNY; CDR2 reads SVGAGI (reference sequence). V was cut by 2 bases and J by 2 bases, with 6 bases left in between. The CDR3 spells CASSYQGQETQYF. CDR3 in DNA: TGTGCCAGCAGTTACCAGGGGCAAGAGACCCAGTACTTC.